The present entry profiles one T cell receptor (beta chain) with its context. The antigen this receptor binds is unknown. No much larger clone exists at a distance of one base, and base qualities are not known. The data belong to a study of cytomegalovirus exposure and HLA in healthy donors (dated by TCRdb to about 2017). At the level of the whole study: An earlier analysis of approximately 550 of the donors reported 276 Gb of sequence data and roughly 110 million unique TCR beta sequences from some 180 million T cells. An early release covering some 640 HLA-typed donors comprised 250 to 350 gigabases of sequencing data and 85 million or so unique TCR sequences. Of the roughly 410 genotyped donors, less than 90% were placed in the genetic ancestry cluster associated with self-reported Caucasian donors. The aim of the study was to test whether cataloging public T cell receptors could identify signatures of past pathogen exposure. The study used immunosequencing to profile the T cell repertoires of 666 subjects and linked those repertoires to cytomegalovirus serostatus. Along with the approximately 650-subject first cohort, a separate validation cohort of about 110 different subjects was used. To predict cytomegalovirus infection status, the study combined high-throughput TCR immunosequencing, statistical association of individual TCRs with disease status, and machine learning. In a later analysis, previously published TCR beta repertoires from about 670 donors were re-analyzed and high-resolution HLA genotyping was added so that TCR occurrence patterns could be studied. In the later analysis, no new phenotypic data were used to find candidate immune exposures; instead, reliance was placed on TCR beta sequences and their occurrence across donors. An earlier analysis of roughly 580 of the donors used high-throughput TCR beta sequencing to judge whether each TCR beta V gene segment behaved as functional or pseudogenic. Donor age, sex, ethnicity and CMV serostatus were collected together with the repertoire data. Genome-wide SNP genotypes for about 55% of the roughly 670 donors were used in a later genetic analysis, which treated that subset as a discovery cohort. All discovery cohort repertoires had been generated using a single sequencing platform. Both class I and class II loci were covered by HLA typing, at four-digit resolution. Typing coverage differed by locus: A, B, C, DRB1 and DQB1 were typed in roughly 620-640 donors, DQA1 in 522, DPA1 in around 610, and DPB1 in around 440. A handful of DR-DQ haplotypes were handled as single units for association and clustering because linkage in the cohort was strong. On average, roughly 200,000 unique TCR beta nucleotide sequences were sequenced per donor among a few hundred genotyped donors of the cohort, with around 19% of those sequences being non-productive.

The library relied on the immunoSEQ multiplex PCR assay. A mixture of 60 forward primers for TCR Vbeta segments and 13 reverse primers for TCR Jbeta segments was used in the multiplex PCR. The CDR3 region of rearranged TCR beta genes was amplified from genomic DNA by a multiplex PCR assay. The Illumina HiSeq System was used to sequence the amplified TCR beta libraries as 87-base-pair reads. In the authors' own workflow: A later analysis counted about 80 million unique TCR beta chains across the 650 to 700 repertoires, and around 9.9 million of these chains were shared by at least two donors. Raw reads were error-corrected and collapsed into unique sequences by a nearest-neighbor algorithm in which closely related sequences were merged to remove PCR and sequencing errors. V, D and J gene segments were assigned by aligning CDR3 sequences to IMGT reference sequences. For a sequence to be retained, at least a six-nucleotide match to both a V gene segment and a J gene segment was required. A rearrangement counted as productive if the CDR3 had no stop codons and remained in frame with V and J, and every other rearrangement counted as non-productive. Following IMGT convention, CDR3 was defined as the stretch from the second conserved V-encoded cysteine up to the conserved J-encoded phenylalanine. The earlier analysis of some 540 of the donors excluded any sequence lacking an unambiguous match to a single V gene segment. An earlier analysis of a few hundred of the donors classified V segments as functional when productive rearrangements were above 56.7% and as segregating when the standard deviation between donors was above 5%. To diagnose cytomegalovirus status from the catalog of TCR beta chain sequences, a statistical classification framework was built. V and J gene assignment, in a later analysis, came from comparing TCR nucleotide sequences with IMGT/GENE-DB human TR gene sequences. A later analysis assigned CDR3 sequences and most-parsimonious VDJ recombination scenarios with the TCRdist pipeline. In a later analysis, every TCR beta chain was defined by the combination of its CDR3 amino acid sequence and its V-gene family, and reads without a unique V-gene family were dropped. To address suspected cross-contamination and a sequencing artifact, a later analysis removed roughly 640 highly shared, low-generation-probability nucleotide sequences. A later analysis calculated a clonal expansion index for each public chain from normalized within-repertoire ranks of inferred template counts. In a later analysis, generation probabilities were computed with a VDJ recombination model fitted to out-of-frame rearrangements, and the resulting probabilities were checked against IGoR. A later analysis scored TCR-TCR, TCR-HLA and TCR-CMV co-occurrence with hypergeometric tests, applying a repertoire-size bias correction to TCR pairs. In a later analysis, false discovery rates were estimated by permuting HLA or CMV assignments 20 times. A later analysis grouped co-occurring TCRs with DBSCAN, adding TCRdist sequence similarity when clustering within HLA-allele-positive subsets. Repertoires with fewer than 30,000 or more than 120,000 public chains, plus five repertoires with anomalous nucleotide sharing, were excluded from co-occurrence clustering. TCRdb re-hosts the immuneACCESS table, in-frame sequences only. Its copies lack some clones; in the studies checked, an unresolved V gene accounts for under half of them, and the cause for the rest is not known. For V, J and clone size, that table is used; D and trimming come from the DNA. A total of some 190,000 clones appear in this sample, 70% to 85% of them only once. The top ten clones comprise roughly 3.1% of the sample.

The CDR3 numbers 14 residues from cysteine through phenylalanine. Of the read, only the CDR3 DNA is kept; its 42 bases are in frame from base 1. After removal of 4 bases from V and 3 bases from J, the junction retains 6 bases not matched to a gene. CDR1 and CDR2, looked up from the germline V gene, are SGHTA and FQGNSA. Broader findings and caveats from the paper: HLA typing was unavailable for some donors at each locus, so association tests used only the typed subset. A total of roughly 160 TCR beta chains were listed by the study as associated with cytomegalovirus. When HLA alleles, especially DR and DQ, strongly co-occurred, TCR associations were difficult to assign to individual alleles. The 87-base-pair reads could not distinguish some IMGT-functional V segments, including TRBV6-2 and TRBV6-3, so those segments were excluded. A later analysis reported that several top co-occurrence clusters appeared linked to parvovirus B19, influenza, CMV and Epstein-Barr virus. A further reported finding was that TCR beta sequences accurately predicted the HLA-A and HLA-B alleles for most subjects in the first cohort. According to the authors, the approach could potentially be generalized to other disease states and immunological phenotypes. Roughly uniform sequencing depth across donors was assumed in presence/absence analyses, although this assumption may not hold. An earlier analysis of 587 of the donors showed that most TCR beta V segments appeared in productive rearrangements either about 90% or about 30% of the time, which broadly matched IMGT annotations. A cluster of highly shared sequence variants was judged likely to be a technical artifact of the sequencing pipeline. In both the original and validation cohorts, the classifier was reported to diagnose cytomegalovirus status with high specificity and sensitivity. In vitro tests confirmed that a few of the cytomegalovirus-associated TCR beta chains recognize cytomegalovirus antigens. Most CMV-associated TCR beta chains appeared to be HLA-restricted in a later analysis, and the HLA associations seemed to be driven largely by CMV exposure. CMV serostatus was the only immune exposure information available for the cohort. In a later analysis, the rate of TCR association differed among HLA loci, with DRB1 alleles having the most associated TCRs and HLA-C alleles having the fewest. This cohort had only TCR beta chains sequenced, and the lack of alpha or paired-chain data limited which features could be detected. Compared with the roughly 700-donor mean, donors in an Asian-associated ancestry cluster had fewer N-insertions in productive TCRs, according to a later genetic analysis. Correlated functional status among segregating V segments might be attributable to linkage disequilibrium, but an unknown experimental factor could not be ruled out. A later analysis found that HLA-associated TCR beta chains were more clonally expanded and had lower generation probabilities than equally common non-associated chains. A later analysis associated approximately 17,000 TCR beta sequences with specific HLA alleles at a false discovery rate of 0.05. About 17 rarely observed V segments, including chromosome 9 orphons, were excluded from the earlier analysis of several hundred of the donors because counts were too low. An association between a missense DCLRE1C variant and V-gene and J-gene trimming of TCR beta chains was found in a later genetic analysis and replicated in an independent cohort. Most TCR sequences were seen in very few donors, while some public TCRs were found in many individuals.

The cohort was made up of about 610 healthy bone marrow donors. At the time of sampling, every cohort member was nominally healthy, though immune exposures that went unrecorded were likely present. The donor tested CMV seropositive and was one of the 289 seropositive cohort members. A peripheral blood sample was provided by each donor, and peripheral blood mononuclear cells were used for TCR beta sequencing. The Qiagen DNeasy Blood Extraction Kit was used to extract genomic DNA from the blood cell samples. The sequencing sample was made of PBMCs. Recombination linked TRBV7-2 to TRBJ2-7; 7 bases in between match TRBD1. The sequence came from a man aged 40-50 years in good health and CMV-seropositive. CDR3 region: CASSYRDSLYEQYF. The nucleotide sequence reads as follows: TGTGCCAGCAGCTACCGGGACAGCCTCTACGAGCAGTACTTC.